This entry lists 5 T cell receptor beta chains sequenced from one sample in a study. TCRdb re-derived calls from the 5' RACE reads in MiXCR, one entry per CDR3 protein. The table lists around 50,000 distinct CDR3 sequences, approximately 17% of them singletons. Sequences were obtained from naive CD4+ T cells sorted from blood. Indicated subset: naive CD4+ T cells, CD4+CD45RA+CD25-. These receptor sequences come from a female donor with breast cancer.

This clonotype was picked up a small number of times. The chain is built from TRBV4-1 and TRBJ1-4; TRBD1 might be the D (5 bases). The V gene lost 7 bases and the J gene lost 5 bases, with 14 bases spanning the gap. The CDR3 contains 14 residues. The germline V gene encodes CDR1 MGHRA and CDR2 YSYEKL. CDR3 in DNA: TGCGCCAGCACTCTCAGGTGGGGGAATGAAAAACTGTTTTTT. Residues: CASTLRWGNEKLFF.

The V and J genes are TRBV6-5 and TRBJ2-7; the D gene is possibly TRBD2 (5 bases). The CDR3 spans 14 residues. Germline CDR1 reads MNHEY; CDR2 reads SVGAGI. Trimming left V 0 bases short and J 0 bases short, with 6 bases between. CDR3 nucleotide sequence: TGTGCCAGCAGTTACTCGGCGGGCTCCTACGAGCAGTACTTC. Its protein is CASSYSAGSYEQYF.

This clonotype showed up just a few times. This chain connects TRBV5-1 to TRBJ2-5, with D maybe TRBD1 (5 bases). The CDR3 length is 16 residues. V lost 4 bases and J lost 4, with 20 bases in between. Germline CDR1 and CDR2: SGHRS and YFSETQ. The DNA of the CDR3 is TGCGCCAGCAGCCCCCAACCGACAGTTAATGGAGAGACCCAGTACTTC. Translation: CASSPQPTVNGETQYF.

In the case of this clonotype: Being one base from a much bigger clone, this may be a read error. V and J are TRBV6-2 or TRBV6-3 and TRBJ1-1, with D uncertain. Per the germline V gene, CDR1 is MNHEY and CDR2 is SVGEGT. This CDR3 region has 13 residues. V was cut by 4 bases and J by 0 bases, with 6 bases left in between. Here the CDR3 reads CASSCTVNTEAFF. The CDR3 bases are TGTGCCAGCAGTTGCACAGTGAACACTGAAGCTTTCTTT.

The chain carries TRBV7-9 and TRBJ2-7, with D maybe TRBD2 (6 bases). V was clipped by 5 bases and J by 0 bases, with 14 bases between them. The length of the CDR3 is 15 residues. Germline V gene sequence: CDR1 SEHNR, CDR2 FQNEAQ (reference sequence). CDR3 nucleotide sequence: TGTGCCAGCAGCGTCGGGAGCGGCATCTCCTACGAGCAGTACTTC. Amino acid sequence: CASSVGSGISYEQYF.